This is a list of T cell receptor beta chains from one sample in a study of T cell repertoires in aging, cancer and after chemotherapy. TCRdb re-called the multiplex PCR reads through MiXCR, storing one row per CDR3 protein. The sample lists about 6,100 distinct CDR3 sequences, under 35% seen once, with approximately 30% in the top ten. Sequencing input: blood. These receptors all stem from a human donor with a blood cancer. CDR3s include the opening cysteine and the closing phenylalanine or tryptophan. A D gene is named only where the DNA matches it firmly. Size is stated for part of the rows, as once, few or many counts, or as a class when the clone is expanded.

v_call	d_call	clone_size	j_call	cdr3_aa	cdr3_nt
TRBV18	TRBD2	.	TRBJ2-1	CASSPSSGLTAYNEQFF	TGTGCCAGCTCACCATCTAGCGGGCTTACTGCCTACAATGAGCAGTTCTTC
TRBV28	TRBD1	.	TRBJ2-1	CASRTGTGQFF	TGTGCCAGCAGAACCGGGACAGGACAGTTCTTC
TRBV18	.	.	TRBJ2-1	CASSPPNGDYTYNEQFF	TGTGCCAGCTCACCACCGAATGGAGATTATACCTACAATGAGCAGTTCTTC
TRBV29-1	.	medium-sized	TRBJ1-2	CSVGGAEFYGYTF	TGCAGCGTTGGTGGGGCGGAATTCTATGGCTACACCTTC
TRBV19	.	few	TRBJ1-5	CASSLTRTRQPQHF	TGTGCCAGTAGTCTGACGAGAACAAGGCAGCCCCAGCATTTT
TRBV7-2	.	few	TRBJ1-2	CASRGALFANYGYTF	TGTGCCAGCCGAGGCGCCCTGTTTGCTAACTATGGCTACACCTTC
TRBV6-6	TRBD2	few	TRBJ2-1	CASSDDPTGQGAGGPGNEQFF	TGTGCCAGCAGTGACGACCCAACGGGACAAGGAGCGGGAGGGCCGGGAAATGAGCAGTTCTTC
TRBV4-2	.	few	TRBJ1-1	CASSQDPPGRDVFF	TGTGCCAGCAGCCAAGATCCCCCCGGCAGGGACGTTTTCTTT
TRBV30	.	.	TRBJ2-7	CAWTRGSYEQYF	TGTGCCTGGACTAGGGGTTCCTACGAGCAGTACTTC
TRBV19	TRBD2	.	TRBJ2-2	CASSIATRAGVRELFF	TGTGCCAGTAGTATAGCCACCCGGGCGGGGGTCCGGGAGCTGTTTTTT
TRBV6-5	.	.	TRBJ2-1	CASRTTFEQFF	TGTGCCAGCAGGACCACATTTGAGCAGTTCTTC
TRBV7-2	TRBD1	.	TRBJ2-1	CASTRRTGSYNEQFF	TGTGCCAGCACCCGGAGGACAGGGAGCTACAATGAGCAGTTCTTC
TRBV6-1	.	.	TRBJ2-3	CASSPYTLRGPDTQYF	TGTGCCAGCAGTCCTTACACGCTTAGGGGCCCAGATACGCAGTATTTT
TRBV7-6	.	few	TRBJ1-2	CASSLGTNYGYTF	TGTGCCAGCAGCTTAGGAACTAACTATGGCTACACCTTC
TRBV5-3	TRBD1	.	TRBJ1-3	CASSPAPTGTGNTIYF	TGCGCCAGCAGCCCGGCGCCGACAGGGACTGGAAACACCATATATTTT
TRBV5-4	TRBD2	.	TRBJ2-4	CASKAGQGGDIQYF	TGTGCCAGCAAGGCGGGCCAGGGAGGGGACATTCAGTACTTC
TRBV19	TRBD2	few	TRBJ2-1	CASSIAGGAINNEQFF	TGTGCCAGTAGCATCGCGGGAGGCGCTATAAACAATGAGCAGTTCTTC
TRBV27	.	few	TRBJ1-5	CASSLGASQPQHF	TGTGCCAGCAGTTTGGGGGCTAGTCAGCCCCAGCATTTT
TRBV6-5	.	medium-sized	TRBJ2-1	CASSYSNQGGQDEQFF	TGTGCCAGCAGTTACTCGAATCAGGGAGGTCAGGATGAGCAGTTCTTC
TRBV6-5	.	few	TRBJ1-1	CASSYGGNVNTEAFF	TGTGCCAGCAGTTACGGCGGGAATGTGAACACTGAAGCTTTCTTT
TRBV24-1	TRBD1	.	TRBJ2-1	CATSDNDRVRNEQFF	TGTGCCACCAGTGATAACGACAGGGTCCGCAATGAGCAGTTCTTC
TRBV6-5	TRBD2	medium-sized	TRBJ2-5	CASRLLAGSQTQYF	TGTGCCAGCAGACTACTAGCGGGGAGTCAGACCCAGTACTTC
TRBV6-1	TRBD1	few	TRBJ2-7	CASSSQGPFYEQYF	TGTGCCAGCAGTTCACAGGGGCCTTTCTACGAGCAGTACTTC
TRBV10-3	.	few	TRBJ2-1	CAISVGQSSYNEQFF	TGTGCCATCTCGGTAGGCCAGAGCTCCTACAATGAGCAGTTCTTC
TRBV6-6	.	.	TRBJ2-7	CASSYSTDQKSEQYF	TGTGCCAGCAGTTACTCGACAGATCAAAAGTCCGAGCAGTACTTC
TRBV6-6	.	few	TRBJ1-1	CASSPQGAVLEAFF	TGTGCCAGCAGTCCCCAAGGGGCCGTACTTGAAGCTTTCTTT
TRBV7-9	.	.	TRBJ1-5	CASSDRSQPQHF	TGTGCCAGCAGCGATAGGTCTCAGCCCCAGCATTTT
TRBV11-3	.	medium-sized	TRBJ2-5	CASSSGLQETQYF	TGTGCCAGCAGCTCTGGCCTCCAAGAGACCCAGTACTTC
TRBV20-1	.	.	TRBJ1-4	CSASGGTNEKLFF	TGCAGTGCTAGCGGTGGGACTAATGAAAAACTGTTTTTT
TRBV11-2	.	few	TRBJ1-4	CASSLAAGDEKLFF	TGTGCCAGCAGCTTAGCGGCAGGGGATGAAAAACTGTTTTTT
TRBV27	.	.	TRBJ2-5	CASSSVGYQETQYF	TGTGCCAGCTCTTCAGTGGGCTACCAAGAGACCCAGTACTTC
TRBV12-3/TRBV12-4	.	.	TRBJ1-1	CALRAARNTEAFF	TGTGCCCTCCGGGCGGCAAGGAACACTGAAGCTTTCTTT
TRBV4-3	TRBD2	.	TRBJ2-7	CASSQAGGRDEQYF	TGTGCCAGCAGCCAAGCGGGGGGTCGTGACGAGCAGTACTTC
TRBV18	.	.	TRBJ1-1	CASSPIAPGEAFF	TGTGCCAGCTCACCAATAGCTCCGGGGGAAGCTTTCTTT
TRBV5-1	.	.	TRBJ2-7	CASSFSLWGNTGNEQYF	TGCGCCAGCAGCTTTTCGTTGTGGGGTAACACGGGAAACGAGCAGTACTTC
TRBV27	.	.	TRBJ2-2	CASSLAPHAMDTGELFF	TGTGCCAGCAGCTTGGCCCCACACGCAATGGACACCGGGGAGCTGTTTTTT
TRBV27	.	few	TRBJ2-7	CASSLSNTAGRVYEQYF	TGTGCCAGCAGTTTATCAAACACCGCGGGTAGGGTCTACGAGCAGTACTTC
TRBV24-1	TRBD1	.	TRBJ1-4	CATSDFSWTGQIRPGLFF	TGTGCCACCAGTGATTTTTCGTGGACAGGGCAAATTAGACCGGGACTGTTTTTT
TRBV12-3/TRBV12-4	.	.	TRBJ2-5	CASSLRVQGVETQYF	TGTGCCAGCAGTTTAAGGGTCCAAGGGGTGGAGACCCAGTACTTC
TRBV5-6	TRBD1	.	TRBJ2-5	CASSLLGTGRETQYF	TGCGCCAGCAGCTTGCTGGGGACAGGGCGGGAGACCCAGTACTTC
TRBV5-4	.	.	TRBJ1-5	CASSLALNQPQHF	TGTGCCAGCAGCTTGGCCCTGAATCAGCCCCAGCATTTT
TRBV6-5	TRBD1	.	TRBJ1-2	CASSPRTGNGYTF	TGTGCCAGCAGCCCCCGGACAGGGAATGGCTACACCTTC
TRBV20-1	.	few	TRBJ2-3	CSARVGGTDTQYF	TGCAGTGCTAGAGTAGGGGGCACAGATACGCAGTATTTT